The 32 T cell receptor beta chains reported below all come from one sample, sequenced in a study of CD8 T cells in Susac syndrome. Roughly 0.45 to 1 ug RNA was reverse transcribed with random hexamers. Via MiXCR, TCRdb re-called the immunoSEQ multiplex PCR reads, giving one row per CDR3 protein. The table includes a few hundred thousand distinct CDR3 sequences, around 95% detected once. Sequenced material: CD4+ T cells from PBMCs. These receptor sequences come from a human donor with multiple sclerosis.

This rearrangement joins TRBV24-1 to TRBJ2-3; 7 bases agree with TRBD2. The CDR3 runs 18 residues. The junction had 12 bases not matched to a gene; V was cut back by 2 bases and J by 2 bases. Germline V gene lookup returns CDR1 KGHDR and CDR2 SFDVKD. The CDR3: CATSDSSTGGDFTDTQYF. The CDR3 bases are TGTGCCACCAGTGATTCCAGCACGGGGGGAGACTTCACAGATACGCAGTATTTT.

This sequence joins TRBV15 and TRBJ2-1; D may match TRBD1 or TRBD2 (5 bases each). Per germline, CDR1 LNHNV and CDR2 YYDKDF (reference sequence). The CDR3 runs to 14 residues. Trimming took 5 bases from V and 9 from J, leaving 17 bases between them. CDR3 nucleotides: TGTGCCACCAGCGGGATAGGGACGTTCGGTGAGCAGTTCTTC. Translating it yields CATSGIGTFGEQFF.

The rearrangement joins TRBV3-1 to TRBJ1-6; D uncertain. Trimming took 2 bases from V and 11 from J, leaving 10 bases between them. Germline CDR1 is LGHDT and CDR2 is YNNKEL (reference sequence). This CDR3 has 13 residues. This chain's CDR3 is CASSQLWETPLHF. DNA for the CDR3: TGTGCCAGCAGCCAATTGTGGGAGACACCCCTCCACTTT.

V gene TRBV10-3 combines with J gene TRBJ2-1, with 8 nucleotides matching TRBD1. V trimming: 8 bases; J trimming: 6 bases; junction bases outside the gene matches: 6. Germline V CDR1 and CDR2: ENHRY, SYGVKD. The CDR3 runs 13 residues. The CDR3 is CAIGGTGRNEQFF. CDR3 coding DNA: TGTGCCATCGGGGGGACAGGCCGCAATGAGCAGTTCTTC.

This sequence joins TRBV6-5 and TRBJ1-2; D is uncertain. V shed 0 bases and J shed 4 bases, with 18 bases lying between them. The CDR3 is made up of 17 amino acids. The V gene's germline CDR1 is MNHEY and CDR2 SVGAGI. CDR3 coding DNA: TGTGCCAGCAGTTACTCGGAAGGAGGTCCTAGTAGCTATGGCTACACCTTC. Its translation is CASSYSEGGPSSYGYTF.

The chain uses TRBV3-1 and TRBJ2-1, with D possibly TRBD2 on 7 matching bases. From germline, CDR1 is LGHDT and CDR2 YNNKEL (reference sequence). V lost 4 bases to trimming and J lost 10 bases, with 11 bases between them. This CDR3 spans 12 amino acids. The CDR3, as DNA: TGTGCCAGCAGCCGGGCGGGGGCGGAGCAGTTCTTC. Its translation is CASSRAGAEQFF.

This chain uses TRBV12-3 or TRBV12-4 with TRBJ2-3; 8 bases are shared with TRBD2. The CDR3 loop spans 14 amino acids. The V segment lost 4 bases and the J segment 3 bases; nucleotides outside the gene matches: 3. CDR3 DNA sequence: TGTGCCAGCAGTTCCGGGACTAGAACAGATACGCAGTATTTT. It yields the protein CASSSGTRTDTQYF.

The chain joins TRBV20-1 to TRBJ1-5; the D is unclear. Trimming cost V 6 bases and J 7 bases, with 19 bases left between them. Germline values: CDR1 DFQATT, CDR2 SNEGSKA (reference sequence). The CDR3 is 14 residues long. This chain's CDR3 is CSAQSAIEEQPQHF. Here the CDR3 DNA reads TGCAGTGCCCAGAGTGCTATTGAGGAACAGCCCCAGCATTTT.

The chain joins TRBV3-1 to TRBJ1-2; D is possibly TRBD1 (5 bases). The CDR3 sequence is 14 residues long. The germline V gene has CDR1 LGHDT and CDR2 YNNKEL (reference sequence). The V end was cut by 0 bases, the J end by 4 bases, with 9 bases between. The CDR3 region has the DNA TGTGCCAGCAGCCAAGATGCGGGGCTCTATGGCTACACCTTC. Translating gives CASSQDAGLYGYTF.

The chain links TRBV4-1 to TRBJ2-2; D remains ambiguous. From germline, CDR1 is MGHRA and CDR2 YSYEKL. Trimming left V 2 bases short and J 6 bases short, with 10 bases between. The CDR3 runs 14 residues. The DNA for the CDR3 is TGCGCCAGCAGCCAAATTCCGGTAGCCGGGGAGCTGTTTTTT. The encoded protein is CASSQIPVAGELFF.

This clonotype was picked up one time. This chain uses TRBV12-3 or TRBV12-4 with TRBJ1-6; D might be TRBD1 (6 bases). Trimming shortened V by 3 bases and J by 7 bases, and 7 bases separated the two germline ends. This CDR3 spans 13 amino acids. The CDR3 loop reads CASSFRGNSPLHF. The DNA of the CDR3 is TGTGCCAGCAGTTTTAGGGGGAATTCACCCCTCCACTTT.

The chain couples TRBV29-1 to TRBJ1-2, with 10 positions matching TRBD1. V shed 8 bases and J 8 bases; nucleotides not matched to a gene: 14. Germline loops: CDR1 SQVTM, CDR2 ANQGSEA. This CDR3 region has 14 residues. DNA for the CDR3: TGCAGCCCGCCGGGGACAGGGGATTCGGTGGGCTACACCTTC. Its protein product is CSPPGTGDSVGYTF.

This rearrangement joins TRBV27 to TRBJ2-7; no firm D call. Germline assignment: CDR1 MNHEY and CDR2 SMNVEV (reference sequence). Deletions cut 6 bases from V and 5 bases from J, with 14 bases between. CDR3 length equals 13 residues. CDR3 protein: CASSPSWEHEQYF. The CDR3 bases are TGTGCCAGCAGCCCCTCCTGGGAACACGAGCAGTACTTC.

V is TRBV5-6 and J is TRBJ2-1, with D uncertain. This CDR3 is 14 amino acids long. V was trimmed by 1 base and J by 6 bases, leaving 11 bases between them. Germline CDR1 reads SGHDT; CDR2 reads YYEEEE. This chain's CDR3 is CASSLRGRVNEQFF. The CDR3 DNA is TGTGCCAGCAGCTTGCGAGGCCGGGTCAATGAGCAGTTCTTC.

The chain employs TRBV5-6 and TRBJ2-5; either TRBD1 or TRBD2 may fit D (5 bases each). The CDR3 contains 15 residues. The V gene lost 0 bases and the J gene lost 2 bases, with 11 bases spanning the gap. In germline, CDR1 is SGHDT, CDR2 YYEEEE. The DNA of the CDR3 is TGTGCCAGCAGCTTGGTTTCGGGGCCTCAAGAGACCCAGTACTTC. Residues: CASSLVSGPQETQYF.

V usage is TRBV12-5 and J usage is TRBJ2-1; D not certain. Trimming stripped 2 bases from V and 9 bases from J, with 20 bases between. CDR1 is LGHNT, CDR2 FRNRAP, per germline. The CDR3 runs 16 residues. The CDR3 nucleotides read TGTGCTAGTGGTTTGCCGACGGGCGTGGTGGTGGGTGAGCAGTTCTTC. The encoded protein is CASGLPTGVVVGEQFF.

The V call is TRBV11-2, the J call TRBJ2-2; D is perhaps TRBD1 (6 bases). Between the trimmed V and J ends, which lost 1 base and 6 bases, there was a span of 12 bases. This CDR3 has 15 residues. Germline CDR1 is SGHAT and CDR2 is FQNNGV. CDR3 bases: TGTGCCAGCAGCTTAGCCGGGACACCGGCCGGGGAGCTGTTTTTT. It is translated as CASSLAGTPAGELFF.

This sequence joins TRBV7-9 and TRBJ2-1; D is uncertain. V shed 5 bases and J shed 6 bases, with 14 bases lying between them. CDR1 is SEHNR and CDR2 is FQNEAQ in the germline V gene (reference sequence). The CDR3 runs to 14 residues. CDR3 bases: TGTGCCAGCAGCCTCCAAGCGCGGTTCAATGAGCAGTTCTTC. This translates into CASSLQARFNEQFF.

This chain joins TRBV5-1 and TRBJ2-3; 8 bases fit TRBD1. The germline CDR1 and CDR2 sequences are SGHRS and YFSETQ. V lost 4 bases to trimming and J lost 1 base; unmatched junction nucleotides: 5. The CDR3 covers 15 residues. In nucleotides, the CDR3 is TGCGCCAGCAGCACTGGACAGGGAGGCACAGATACGCAGTATTTT. The encoded protein is CASSTGQGGTDTQYF.

V usage is TRBV3-1 and J usage is TRBJ2-1; D possibly corresponds to TRBD1 (5 bases). The CDR3 covers 15 residues. Between the trimmed V and J ends, which lost 6 bases and 5 bases, there was a span of 17 bases. Germline-derived CDR1 and CDR2 are LGHDT and YNNKEL (reference sequence). The CDR3 reads CASRPTWKGNNEQFF. Written as DNA, the CDR3 is TGTGCCAGCAGACCAACTTGGAAGGGGAACAATGAGCAGTTCTTC.

The rearrangement joins TRBV27 to TRBJ2-7, with D unresolved. Trimming pared 4 bases from V and 4 bases from J, leaving 11 bases between. CDR1 MNHEY and CDR2 SMNVEV come from the germline V gene (reference sequence). The CDR3 runs to 13 residues. This chain's CDR3 is CASSSRAGYEQYF. In DNA, the CDR3 is TGTGCCAGCAGTTCGAGAGCTGGATACGAGCAGTACTTC.

The V call is TRBV28, the J call TRBJ2-1, with unresolved D. V dropped 5 bases and J dropped 4 bases, with 9 bases sitting between them. CDR1 is MDHEN and CDR2 is SYDVKM in the germline V gene. The CDR3 extends over 13 amino acids. CDR3 sequence: CASSPAAYNEQFF. CDR3 in DNA: TGTGCCAGCAGTCCTGCAGCGTACAATGAGCAGTTCTTC.

The V call is TRBV6-5, the J call TRBJ2-3; the D gene is possibly TRBD1 (5 bases). Per the germline V gene, CDR1 is MNHEY and CDR2 is SVGAGI. This CDR3 contains 14 residues. Between the trimmed V and J ends, which lost 6 bases and 0 bases, there was a span of 10 bases. The CDR3: CASREQASTDTQYF. DNA for the CDR3: TGTGCCAGCAGGGAACAGGCGAGCACAGATACGCAGTATTTT.

Only a few counts were recorded for this clonotype. This chain links TRBV27 with TRBJ1-2; 7 bases line up with TRBD1. Germline loops: CDR1 MNHEY, CDR2 SMNVEV (reference sequence). With 3 bases clipped from V and 5 bases from J, the junction kept 3 bases outside the gene matches. The CDR3 loop spans 13 amino acids. CDR3 sequence (DNA): TGTGCCAGCAGTTTCGACAGGGATTATGGCTACACCTTC. Amino acids: CASSFDRDYGYTF.

The rearrangement joins TRBV30 to TRBJ2-2; perhaps TRBD1 as D (6 bases). Germline assignment: CDR1 GTSNPN and CDR2 SVGIG (reference sequence). V lost 3 bases to trimming and J lost 5 bases, with 13 bases between them. The CDR3 length is 14 residues. The CDR3 coding sequence is TGTGCCTGGAGGTTTCTTACAGGGACCGGGGAGCTGTTTTTT. This gives the protein CAWRFLTGTGELFF. Together with reference TRBV30 and TRBJ2-2, the CDR3 gives the full variable domain: SQTIHQWPATLVQPVGSPLSLECTVEGTSNPNLYWYRQAAGRGLQLLFYSVGIGQISSEVPQNLSASRPQDRQFILSSKKLLLSDSGFYLCAWRFLTGTGELFFGEGSRLTVL.

V is TRBV20-1 and J is TRBJ1-1; perhaps TRBD1 as D (5 bases). Trimming removed 3 bases from V and 11 bases from J, with 16 bases in between. The germline gives CDR1 DFQATT, CDR2 SNEGSKA (reference sequence). The CDR3 loop spans 12 amino acids. This CDR3 is CSARDRGEDAFF. DNA for the CDR3: TGCAGTGCTAGGGACCGAGGGGAGGACGCTTTCTTT.

This chain uses TRBV12-3 or TRBV12-4 with TRBJ2-4; D is uncertain. The germline V and J ends were trimmed by 5 bases and 3 bases, with 8 bases remaining between them. This CDR3 is built from 13 residues. CDR3 residues: CASSPHNKNIQYF. The CDR3 nucleotides are TGTGCCAGCAGTCCGCATAACAAAAACATTCAGTACTTC.

This rearrangement joins TRBV20-1 to TRBJ2-1, with a tentative D call TRBD1 (7 bases). The V and J ends lost 6 bases and 6 bases respectively, with 9 bases between them. Looked up from germline, CDR1 is DFQATT and CDR2 is SNEGSKA (reference sequence). This CDR3 has 11 residues. CDR3: CSAQGGNEQFF. Written as DNA, the CDR3 is TGCAGTGCCCAGGGGGGCAATGAGCAGTTCTTC.

The rearrangement links TRBV18 to TRBJ2-5; D is uncertain. V was pared by 1 base and J by 4 bases, with 13 bases between. The length of the CDR3 is 15 residues. The germline gives CDR1 KGHSH, CDR2 LQKENI. CDR3 region: CASSPRDSPVETQYF. Here the CDR3 DNA reads TGTGCCAGCTCACCACGGGATTCTCCGGTAGAGACCCAGTACTTC.

The V and J genes are TRBV12-3 or TRBV12-4 and TRBJ1-2; D is uncertain. This CDR3 has 17 residues. Trimming removed 4 bases from V and 5 bases from J, with 23 bases in between. CDR3 sequence (DNA): TGTGCCAGCAGTTCCCGTGGTCACCCAACGGTGAGGTATGGCTACACCTTC. Amino acid sequence: CASSSRGHPTVRYGYTF.

The chain joins TRBV29-1 to TRBJ1-2; 7 positions match TRBD1. With 7 bases clipped from V and 4 bases from J, the junction kept 9 bases outside the gene matches. The CDR3 consists of 13 residues. Germline CDR1 SQVTM, CDR2 ANQGSEA. CDR3 nucleotide sequence: TGCAGCGCTGGGACAGATTCCTTCTATGGCTACACCTTC. This translates into CSAGTDSFYGYTF.

The chain employs TRBV30 and TRBJ2-3, with a tentative D call TRBD2 (5 bases). Trimming took 3 bases from V and 0 from J, leaving 7 bases between them. The CDR3 contains 13 residues. Looked up from germline, CDR1 is GTSNPN and CDR2 is SVGIG (reference sequence). The CDR3 loop reads CAWRRGSTDTQYF. The DNA of the CDR3 is TGTGCCTGGAGGCGAGGGAGCACAGATACGCAGTATTTT.